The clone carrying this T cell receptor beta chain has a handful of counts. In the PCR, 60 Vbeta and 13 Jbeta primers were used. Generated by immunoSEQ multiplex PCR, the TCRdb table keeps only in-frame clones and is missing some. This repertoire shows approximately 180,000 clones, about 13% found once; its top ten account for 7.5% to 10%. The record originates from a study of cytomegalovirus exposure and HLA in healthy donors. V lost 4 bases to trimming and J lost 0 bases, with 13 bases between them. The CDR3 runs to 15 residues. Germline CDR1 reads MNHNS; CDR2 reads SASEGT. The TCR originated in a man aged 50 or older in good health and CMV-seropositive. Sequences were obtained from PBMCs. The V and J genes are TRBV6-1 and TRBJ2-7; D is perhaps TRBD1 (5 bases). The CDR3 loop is CASSAVPGASYEQYV. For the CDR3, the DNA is TGTGCCAGCAGTGCGGTCCCTGGGGCCTCCTACGAGCAGTACGTC.